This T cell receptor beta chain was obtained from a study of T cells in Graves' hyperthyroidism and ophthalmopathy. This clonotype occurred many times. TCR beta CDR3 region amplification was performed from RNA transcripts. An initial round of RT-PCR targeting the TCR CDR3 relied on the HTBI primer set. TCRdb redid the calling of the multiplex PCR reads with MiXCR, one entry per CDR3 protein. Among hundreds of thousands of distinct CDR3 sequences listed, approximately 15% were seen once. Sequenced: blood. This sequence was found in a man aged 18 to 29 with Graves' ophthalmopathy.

The CDR3 DNA sequence: TGTGCCAGCAGCGGTGGGGACAGGGGGGTCTACGAGCAGTACTTC. This translates into CASSGGDRGVYEQYF. The V call is TRBV9, the J call TRBJ2-7; 11 bases map to TRBD1. The germline V gene has CDR1 SGDLS and CDR2 YYNGEE. The CDR3 has 15 residues. Trimming cost V 3 bases and J 3 bases; bases outside gene matches: 5.